A selection of T cell receptor beta chains follows, all from one sample in a study of T cells in Graves' hyperthyroidism and ophthalmopathy. TCRdb processed the multiplex PCR reads anew with MiXCR; each CDR3 protein has one entry. This table has about 480,000 distinct CDR3 sequences, under 25% appearing once. Material for sequencing was blood. The receptor set was obtained from a woman aged 70-85 years with Graves' ophthalmopathy. CDR3s include the opening cysteine and the closing phenylalanine or tryptophan. D genes are given only for firm matches. Rows give clone size only sometimes, using once, few, many, or a class for an expanded clone.

v_call	clone_size	d_call	j_call	cdr3_nt	cdr3_aa
TRBV10-3	.	.	TRBJ2-2	TGTGCCATCAGTGAGCCAGTTCGGGAGCTGTTTTTT	CAISEPVRELFF
TRBV30	few	.	TRBJ2-5	TGTGCCTGGAGGACGCTAGCCGCTACAGAGACCCAGTACTTC	CAWRTLAATETQYF
TRBV6-1	.	.	TRBJ2-7	TGTGCCAGCAGATCCGCCGGAGACGAGCAGTACTTC	CASRSAGDEQYF
TRBV20-1	few	.	TRBJ2-1	TGCAGTGCCCACAGAACGGCCTCCTACAATGAGCAGTTCTTC	CSAHRTASYNEQFF
TRBV11-3	few	TRBD2	TRBJ2-7	TGTGCCAGCAGCCCCGGACTAGCGGCCCCCTCCTACGAGCAGTACTTC	CASSPGLAAPSYEQYF
TRBV7-2	.	.	TRBJ1-1	TGTGCCAGCAGCTGGGGGGGGGGCGGGAGCACTGAAGCTTTCTTT	CASSWGGGGSTEAFF
TRBV3-1	many	TRBD1	TRBJ1-2	TGTGCCAGCAGCCCACCAGGGAGGGGGCGGAACTATGGCTACACCTTC	CASSPPGRGRNYGYTF
TRBV12-3/TRBV12-4	many	.	TRBJ1-5	TGTGCCAGCAGGTCCCAGACACCTGGCAATCAGCCCCAGCATTTT	CASRSQTPGNQPQHF
TRBV24-1	many	.	TRBJ2-1	TGTGCCACCAGTGATGTGAAAGGGCGCTTCTTTAGCTCCTACAATGAGCAGTTCTTC	CATSDVKGRFFSSYNEQFF
TRBV19	few	.	TRBJ2-3	TGTGCCAGTAGTATAGGGCTGAATACGCAGTATTTT	CASSIGLNTQYF
TRBV12-3/TRBV12-4	many	TRBD1	TRBJ2-1	TGTGCCAGCAGTACCCCGGGACAGGGGCTAGGAAATGAGCAGTTCTTC	CASSTPGQGLGNEQFF
TRBV5-1	.	.	TRBJ1-6	TGCGCCAGCAATGATGGGTCAGAGTTTGGGATTTCACCCCTCCACTTT	CASNDGSEFGISPLHF
TRBV5-1	many	.	TRBJ1-1	TGCGCCAGCAGCTGGCAGGGCGACACTGAAGCTTTCTTT	CASSWQGDTEAFF
TRBV18	few	.	TRBJ2-1	TGTGCCAGCTCACCTTCGGGCCCACTCAATGAGCAGTTCTTC	CASSPSGPLNEQFF
TRBV19	.	.	TRBJ2-1	TGTGCCAGTAGTACACCAAGCCAGGGGGAGGGCTACAATGAGCAGTTCTTC	CASSTPSQGEGYNEQFF
TRBV12-3/TRBV12-4	few	.	TRBJ2-7	TGTGCCAGCAGTAGGGGTGGGAGTCGTAACGAGCAGTACTTC	CASSRGGSRNEQYF
TRBV28	.	TRBD1	TRBJ1-3	TGTGCCAGCACCTCCTCCCAGGGGGCCTACACCATATATTTT	CASTSSQGAYTIYF
TRBV11-3	.	.	TRBJ2-2	TGTGCCAGCAGCACCTACAGGGGGGAGCTGTTTTTT	CASSTYRGELFF
TRBV20-1	few	.	TRBJ2-4	TGCAGTGCTAGACGTAGCGGCTTAGCCAAAAACATTCAGTACTTC	CSARRSGLAKNIQYF
TRBV25-1	once	.	TRBJ1-6	TGTGCCTCCGGGGGGCAGGGGTACAATTCACCCCTCCACTTT	CASGGQGYNSPLHF
TRBV2	many	TRBD1	TRBJ1-5	TGTGCCAGCAGTGGGACAGGGAGGATTCAGCCCCAGCATTTT	CASSGTGRIQPQHF
TRBV10-2	.	.	TRBJ2-3	TGCGCCAGCAGTGATGTAGCGGAAAGCACAGATACGCAGTATTTT	CASSDVAESTDTQYF
TRBV6-1	many	.	TRBJ1-1	TGTGCCAGCAGTGCGGGGATGAACACTGAAGCTTTCTTT	CASSAGMNTEAFF
TRBV30	once	TRBD1	TRBJ1-4	TGTGCCTGGAGTGTACAGGGGGCCGGGCTGAAACTGTTTTTT	CAWSVQGAGLKLFF
TRBV28	many	TRBD2	TRBJ2-7	TGTGCCAGCAGTACCATAGCGGGAGGGCCTTACGAGCAGTACTTC	CASSTIAGGPYEQYF
TRBV3-1	.	.	TRBJ2-5	TGTGCCAGCAGCGAAAGGAGCCACCTACAAGAGACCCAGTACTTC	CASSERSHLQETQYF
TRBV15	.	.	TRBJ2-3	TGTGCCACCAGCAGAGATTCTAGGGGTCCTGCCACAGGTACGCAGTATTTT	CATSRDSRGPATGTQYF
TRBV6-5	.	.	TRBJ1-1	TGTGCCAGCAGTTACTCTCGGACCGCAAAAGGAGGGGCTTTCTTT	CASSYSRTAKGGAFF
TRBV6-2/TRBV6-3	.	TRBD1	TRBJ1-5	TGTGCCAGCAAGACAGGGGGTCGCAATCAGCCCCAGCATTTT	CASKTGGRNQPQHF
TRBV3-1	many	.	TRBJ1-1	TGTGCCAGCAGCCAAGGGCCCGACAGAATGAACACTGAAGCTTTCTTT	CASSQGPDRMNTEAFF